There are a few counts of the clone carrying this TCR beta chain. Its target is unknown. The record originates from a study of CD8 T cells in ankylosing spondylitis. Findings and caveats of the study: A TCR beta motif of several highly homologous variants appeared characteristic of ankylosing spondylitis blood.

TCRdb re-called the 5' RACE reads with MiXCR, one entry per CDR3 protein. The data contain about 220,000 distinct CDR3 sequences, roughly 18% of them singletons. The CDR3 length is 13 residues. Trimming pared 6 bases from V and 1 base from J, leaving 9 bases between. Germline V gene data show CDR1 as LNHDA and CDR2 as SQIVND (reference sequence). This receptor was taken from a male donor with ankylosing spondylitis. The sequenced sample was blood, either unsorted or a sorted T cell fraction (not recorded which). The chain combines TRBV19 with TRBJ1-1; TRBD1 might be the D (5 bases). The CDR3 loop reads CASRTDWNTEAFF. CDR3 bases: TGTGCCAGTAGGACAGACTGGAACACTGAAGCTTTCTTT. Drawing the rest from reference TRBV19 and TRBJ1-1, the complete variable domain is DGGITQSPKYLFRKEGQNVTLSCEQNLNHDAMYWYRQDPGQGLRLIYYSQIVNDFQKGDIAEGYSVSREKKESFPLTVTSAQKNPTAFYLCASRTDWNTEAFFGQGTRLTVV.